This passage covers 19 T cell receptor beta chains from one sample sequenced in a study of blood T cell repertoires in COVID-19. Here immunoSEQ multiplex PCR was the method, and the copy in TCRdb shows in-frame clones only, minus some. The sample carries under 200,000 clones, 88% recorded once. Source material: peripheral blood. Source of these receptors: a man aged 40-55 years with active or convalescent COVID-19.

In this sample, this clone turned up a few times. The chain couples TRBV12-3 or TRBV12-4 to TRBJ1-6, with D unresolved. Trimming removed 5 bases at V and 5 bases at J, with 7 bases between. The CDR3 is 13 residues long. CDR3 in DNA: TGTGCCAGCAGTCTGGCGGATAATTCACCCCTCCACTTT. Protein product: CASSLADNSPLHF.

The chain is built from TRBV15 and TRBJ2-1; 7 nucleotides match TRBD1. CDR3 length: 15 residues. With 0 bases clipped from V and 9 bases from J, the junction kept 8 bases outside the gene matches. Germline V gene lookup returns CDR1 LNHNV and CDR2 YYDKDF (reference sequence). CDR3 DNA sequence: TGTGCCACCAGCAGAGAGGAGACAGGGCACTCTGAGCAGTTCTTC. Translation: CATSREETGHSEQFF. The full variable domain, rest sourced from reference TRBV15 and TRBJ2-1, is DAMVIQNPRYQVTQFGKPVTLSCSQTLNHNVMYWYQQKSSQAPKLLFHYYDKDFNNEADTPDNFQSRRPNTSFCFLDIRSPGLGDTAMYLCATSREETGHSEQFFGPGTRLTVL.

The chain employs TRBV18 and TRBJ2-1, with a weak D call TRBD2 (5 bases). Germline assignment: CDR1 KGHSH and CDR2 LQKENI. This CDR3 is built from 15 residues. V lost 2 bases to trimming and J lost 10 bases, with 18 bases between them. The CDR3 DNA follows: TGTGCCAGCTCACCAGCCGCCGTGTCGGGGTCGGAGCAGTTCTTC. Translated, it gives CASSPAAVSGSEQFF.

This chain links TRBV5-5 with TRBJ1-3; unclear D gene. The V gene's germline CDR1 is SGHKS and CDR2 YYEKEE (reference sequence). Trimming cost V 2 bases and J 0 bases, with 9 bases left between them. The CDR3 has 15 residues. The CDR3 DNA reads TGTGCCAGCAGCTTCCTCGCACACTCTGGAAACACCATATATTTT. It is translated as CASSFLAHSGNTIYF.

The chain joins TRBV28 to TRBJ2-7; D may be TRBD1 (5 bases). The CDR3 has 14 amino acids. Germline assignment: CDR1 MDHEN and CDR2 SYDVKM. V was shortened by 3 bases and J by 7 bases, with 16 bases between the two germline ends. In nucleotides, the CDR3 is TGTGCCAGCAGTTTGGGGCCTTTGCCTTCAGAGCAGTACTTC. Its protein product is CASSLGPLPSEQYF.

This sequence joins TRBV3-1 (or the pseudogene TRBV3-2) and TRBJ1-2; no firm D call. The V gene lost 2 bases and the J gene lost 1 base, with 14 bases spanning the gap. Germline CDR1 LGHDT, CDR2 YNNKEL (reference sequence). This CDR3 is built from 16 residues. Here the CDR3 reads CASSQSGGFFNYGYTF. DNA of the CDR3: TGTGCCAGCAGCCAATCAGGAGGGTTTTTTAACTATGGCTACACCTTC.

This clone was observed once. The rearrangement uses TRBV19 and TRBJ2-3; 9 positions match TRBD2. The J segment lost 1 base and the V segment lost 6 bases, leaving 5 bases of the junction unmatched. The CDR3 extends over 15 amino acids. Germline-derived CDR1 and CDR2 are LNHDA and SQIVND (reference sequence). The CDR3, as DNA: TGTGCCAGTAGGATTAGCGGGGGCCGCACAGATACGCAGTATTTT. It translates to CASRISGGRTDTQYF. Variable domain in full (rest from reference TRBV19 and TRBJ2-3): DGGITQSPKYLFRKEGQNVTLSCEQNLNHDAMYWYRQDPGQGLRLIYYSQIVNDFQKGDIAEGYSVSREKKESFPLTVTSAQKNPTAFYLCASRISGGRTDTQYFGPGTRLTVL.

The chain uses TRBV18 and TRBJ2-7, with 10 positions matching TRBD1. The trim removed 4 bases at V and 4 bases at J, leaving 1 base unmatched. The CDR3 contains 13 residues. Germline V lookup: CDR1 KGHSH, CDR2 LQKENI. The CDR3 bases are TGTGCCAGCTCACAGGACAGGGGGTACGAGCAGTACTTC. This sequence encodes CASSQDRGYEQYF.

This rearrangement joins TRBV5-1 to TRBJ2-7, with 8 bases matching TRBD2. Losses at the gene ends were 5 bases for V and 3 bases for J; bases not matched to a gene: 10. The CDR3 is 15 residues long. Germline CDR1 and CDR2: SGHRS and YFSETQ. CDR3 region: CASSPPSSGSYEQYF. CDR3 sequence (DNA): TGCGCCAGCAGTCCCCCCAGCAGCGGGAGCTACGAGCAGTACTTC.

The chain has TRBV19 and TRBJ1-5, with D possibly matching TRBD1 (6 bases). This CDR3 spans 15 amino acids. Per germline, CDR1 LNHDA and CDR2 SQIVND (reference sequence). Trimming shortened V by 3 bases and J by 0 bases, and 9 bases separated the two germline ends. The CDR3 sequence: CASSMDRYSNQPQHF. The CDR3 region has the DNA TGTGCCAGTAGTATGGACAGATATAGCAATCAGCCCCAGCATTTT.

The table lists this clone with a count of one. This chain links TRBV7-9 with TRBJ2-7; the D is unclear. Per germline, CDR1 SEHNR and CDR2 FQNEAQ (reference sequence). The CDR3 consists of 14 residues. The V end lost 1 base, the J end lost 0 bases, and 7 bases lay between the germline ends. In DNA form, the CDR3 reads TGTGCCAGCAGCTTAGGTTCCGGCTCCTACGAGCAGTACTTC. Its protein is CASSLGSGSYEQYF.

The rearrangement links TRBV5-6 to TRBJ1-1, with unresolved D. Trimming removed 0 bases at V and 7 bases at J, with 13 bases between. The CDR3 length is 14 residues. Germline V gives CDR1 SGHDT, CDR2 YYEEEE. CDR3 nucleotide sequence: TGTGCCAGCAGCTTGGCCATGGGCATGGGTGAAGCTTTCTTT. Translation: CASSLAMGMGEAFF.

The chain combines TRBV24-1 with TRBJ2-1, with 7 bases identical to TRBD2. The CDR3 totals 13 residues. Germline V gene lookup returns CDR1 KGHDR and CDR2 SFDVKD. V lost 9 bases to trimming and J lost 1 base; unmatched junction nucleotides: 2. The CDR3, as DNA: TGTGCCACCGGGGAGGGGTCCTACAATGAGCAGTTCTTC. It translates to CATGEGSYNEQFF.

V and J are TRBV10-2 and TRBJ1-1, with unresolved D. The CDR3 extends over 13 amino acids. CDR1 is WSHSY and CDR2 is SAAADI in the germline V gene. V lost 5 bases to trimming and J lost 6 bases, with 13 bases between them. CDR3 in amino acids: CASSKREVAEAFF. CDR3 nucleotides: TGCGCCAGCAGTAAACGAGAGGTGGCTGAAGCTTTCTTT.

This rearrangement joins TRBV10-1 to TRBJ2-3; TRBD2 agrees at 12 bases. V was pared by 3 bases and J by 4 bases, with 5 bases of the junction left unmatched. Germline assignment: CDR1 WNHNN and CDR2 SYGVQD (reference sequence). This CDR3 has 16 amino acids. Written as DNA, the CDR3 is TGCGCCAGCAGTGAAACTAGCGGGGGGTGCGCAGATACGCAGTATTTT. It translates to CASSETSGGCADTQYF.

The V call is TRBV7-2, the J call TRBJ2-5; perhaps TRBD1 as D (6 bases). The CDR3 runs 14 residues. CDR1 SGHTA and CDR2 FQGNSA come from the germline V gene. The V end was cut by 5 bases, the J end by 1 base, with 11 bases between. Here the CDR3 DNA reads TGTGCCAGCAGCCGCGGCAGGGGCCAAGAGACCCAGTACTTC. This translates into CASSRGRGQETQYF. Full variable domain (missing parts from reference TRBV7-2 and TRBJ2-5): GAGVSQSPSNKVTEKGKDVELRCDPISGHTALYWYRQSLGQGLEFLIYFQGNSAPDKSGLPSDRFSAERTGGSVSTLTIQRTQQEDSAVYLCASSRGRGQETQYFGPGTRLLVL.

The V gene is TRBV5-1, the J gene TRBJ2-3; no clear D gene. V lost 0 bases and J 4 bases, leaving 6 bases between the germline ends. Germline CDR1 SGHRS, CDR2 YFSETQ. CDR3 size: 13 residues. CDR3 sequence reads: CASSLEAADTQYF. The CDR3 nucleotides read TGCGCCAGCAGCTTGGAGGCGGCAGATACGCAGTATTTT.

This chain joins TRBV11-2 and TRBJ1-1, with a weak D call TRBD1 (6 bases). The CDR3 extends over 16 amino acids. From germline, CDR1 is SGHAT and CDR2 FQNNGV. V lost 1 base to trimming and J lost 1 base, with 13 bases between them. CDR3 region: CASSLGRQDRNTEAFF. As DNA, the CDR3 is TGTGCCAGCAGCTTAGGTCGGCAGGACAGGAACACTGAAGCTTTCTTT.

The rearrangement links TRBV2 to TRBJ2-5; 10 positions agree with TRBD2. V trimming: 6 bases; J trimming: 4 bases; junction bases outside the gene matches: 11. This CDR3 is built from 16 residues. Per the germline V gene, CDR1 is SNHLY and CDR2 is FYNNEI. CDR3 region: CASRQHLAGVIETQYF. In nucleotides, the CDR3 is TGTGCCAGCAGGCAGCACCTAGCGGGGGTAATAGAGACCCAGTACTTC.